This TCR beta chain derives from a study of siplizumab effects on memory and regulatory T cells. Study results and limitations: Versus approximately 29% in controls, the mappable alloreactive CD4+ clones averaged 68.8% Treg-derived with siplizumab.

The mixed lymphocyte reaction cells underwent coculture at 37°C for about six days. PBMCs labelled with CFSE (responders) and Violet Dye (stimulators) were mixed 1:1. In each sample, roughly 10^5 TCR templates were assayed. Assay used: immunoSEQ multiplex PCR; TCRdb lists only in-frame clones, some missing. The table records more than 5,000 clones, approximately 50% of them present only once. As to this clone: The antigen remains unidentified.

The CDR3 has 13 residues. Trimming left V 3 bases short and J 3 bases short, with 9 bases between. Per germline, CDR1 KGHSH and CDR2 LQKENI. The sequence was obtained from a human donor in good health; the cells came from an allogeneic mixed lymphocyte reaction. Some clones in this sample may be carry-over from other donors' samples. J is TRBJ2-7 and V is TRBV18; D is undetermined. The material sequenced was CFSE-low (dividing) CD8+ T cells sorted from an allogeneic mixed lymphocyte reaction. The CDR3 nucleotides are TGTGCCAGCTCACCCCCCTACAACTACGAGCAGTACTTC. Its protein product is CASSPPYNYEQYF. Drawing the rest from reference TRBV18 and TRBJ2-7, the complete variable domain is NAGVMQNPRHLVRRRGQEARLRCSPMKGHSHVYWYRQLPEEGLKFMVYLQKENIIDESGMPKERFSAEFPKEGPSILRIQQVVRGDSAAYFCASSPPYNYEQYFGPGTRLTVT.